Shown below are 28 T cell receptor beta chains from a single sample sequenced in a study of identical twins. TCRdb re-called the 5' RACE reads through MiXCR, storing one row per CDR3 protein. The table lists about 520,000 distinct CDR3 sequences, 22% of them singletons. Another study also made use of these data, one on T cells expressing NK-cell markers.

Sequences were obtained from CD4+ T cells sorted from blood. The receptors derive from a woman between 18 and 30 years old in good health.

The chain employs TRBV5-1 and TRBJ2-7; D unclear. CDR1 is SGHRS and CDR2 is YFSETQ in the germline V gene. Trimming shortened V by 0 bases and J by 3 bases, and 13 bases separated the two germline ends. CDR3 length: 15 amino acids. The CDR3 sequence: CASSLVVGSIYEQYF. CDR3 nucleotides: TGCGCCAGCAGCTTGGTAGTGGGGTCAATCTACGAGCAGTACTTC.

This clonotype was observed a few times. V usage is TRBV20-1 and J usage is TRBJ2-3; D call uncertain. Germline assignment: CDR1 DFQATT and CDR2 SNEGSKA (reference sequence). The V and J ends lost 3 bases and 0 bases respectively, with 7 bases between them. The CDR3 is 13 residues long. The CDR3 nucleotides read TGCAGTGCTAGTGCCTCTAGCACAGATACGCAGTATTTT. Encoded protein: CSASASSTDTQYF.

There are a few counts of this clonotype. The chain uses TRBV7-2 and TRBJ2-1, with 12 bases identical to TRBD2. V shed 6 bases, J shed 7 bases, and the junction held 10 bases outside the gene matches. The CDR3 loop spans 16 amino acids. CDR1 and CDR2 from the germline V gene are SGHTA and FQGNSA. The CDR3 DNA reads TGTGCCAGCAGTGAAATAGGACTAGCGGGACTTAATGAGCAGTTCTTC. It codes for CASSEIGLAGLNEQFF.

This clonotype was detected only a few times. This CDR3 reads CASAKEGFAFF. Here the CDR3 DNA reads TGTGCCAGTGCCAAGGAAGGTTTTGCTTTCTTT. V and J are TRBV7-9 and TRBJ1-1; unclear D gene. Germline V gives CDR1 SEHNR, CDR2 FQNEAQ (reference sequence). Trimming shortened V by 9 bases and J by 11 bases, and 16 bases separated the two germline ends. The CDR3 length is 11 residues.

CDR3 protein: CASSQDRDRGRYEQYF. The DNA of the CDR3 is TGCGCCAGCAGCCAGGACCGGGACAGGGGGCGTTACGAGCAGTACTTC. The chain carries TRBV4-1 and TRBJ2-7; 12 bases agree with TRBD1. The CDR3 runs 16 residues. Looked up from germline, CDR1 is MGHRA and CDR2 is YSYEKL. The V gene end was trimmed by 3 bases and the J gene end by 4 bases; junction bases not matched to a gene: 7.

This chain joins TRBV20-1 and TRBJ2-7; 13 nucleotides line up with TRBD2. Losses at the gene ends were 6 bases for V and 8 bases for J; bases not matched to a gene: 13. The CDR3 is 15 residues long. CDR1 is DFQATT and CDR2 is SNEGSKA in the germline V gene (reference sequence). Here the CDR3 reads CSATLGTSGTGKQYF. The CDR3 DNA follows: TGCAGTGCGACCCTCGGGACTAGCGGGACCGGCAAGCAGTACTTC.

This clonotype was found a few times. The V call is TRBV5-1, the J call TRBJ2-2, with a weak D call TRBD1 (5 bases). CDR1 is SGHRS and CDR2 is YFSETQ in the germline V gene. CDR3 size: 15 residues. With 2 bases removed from V and 7 bases from J, the gap between germline ends came to 15 bases. The CDR3: CASSFGHRMGGELFF. DNA for the CDR3: TGCGCCAGCAGCTTTGGACACCGCATGGGCGGGGAGCTGTTTTTT.

The genes are TRBV2 and TRBJ2-3; TRBD2 might be the D (5 bases). This CDR3 has 11 amino acids. Germline CDR1 SNHLY, CDR2 FYNNEI. V was trimmed by 8 bases and J by 5 bases, leaving 8 bases between them. DNA for the CDR3: TGTGCCAGCGCGGCGGGAGATACGCAGTATTTT. Its protein product is CASAAGDTQYF.

The chain joins TRBV10-3 to TRBJ1-3, with unresolved D. Germline loops: CDR1 ENHRY, CDR2 SYGVKD. The CDR3 has 15 amino acids. The V and J ends lost 3 bases and 0 bases respectively, with 9 bases between them. The CDR3 protein is CAISDGGTSGNTIYF. CDR3 in DNA: TGTGCCATCAGTGACGGCGGAACCTCTGGAAACACCATATATTTT.

The chain joins TRBV5-1 to TRBJ2-1; no clear D gene. The germline V and J ends were trimmed by 2 bases and 0 bases, with 6 bases remaining between them. This CDR3 region has 14 residues. CDR1 and CDR2 (germline): SGHRS, YFSETQ. CDR3 bases: TGCGCCAGCAGCTTTGGGTTCTCCTACAATGAGCAGTTCTTC. Its translation is CASSFGFSYNEQFF. Supplemented by reference TRBV5-1 and TRBJ2-1, the full variable domain reads KAGVTQTPRYLIKTRGQQVTLSCSPISGHRSVSWYQQTPGQGLQFLFEYFSETQRNKGNFPGRFSGRQFSNSRSEMNVSTLELGDSALYLCASSFGFSYNEQFFGPGTRLTVL.

The rearrangement uses TRBV2 and TRBJ2-3, with TRBD1 as a possible D gene (5 bases). Trimming left V 4 bases short and J 0 bases short, with 8 bases between. The CDR3 totals 14 residues. Germline CDR1 is SNHLY and CDR2 is FYNNEI. CDR3 bases: TGTGCCAGCAGTGTACAGGCTAGCACAGATACGCAGTATTTT. It specifies CASSVQASTDTQYF.

The chain recombines TRBV5-1 with TRBJ2-2, with 11 bases lining up with TRBD2. Germline CDR1 SGHRS, CDR2 YFSETQ. CDR3 length: 16 amino acids. Losses at the gene ends were 1 base for V and 6 bases for J; bases not matched to a gene: 5. The CDR3, as DNA: TGCGCCAGCAGCTTGCCCGGGACTAGCGGCGCCGGGGAGCTGTTTTTT. This sequence encodes CASSLPGTSGAGELFF.

In nucleotides, the CDR3 is TGTGCCAGCAGTTACTCAGGTTGGGAGGTAGCGCGGGACGAGCAGTACTTC. It translates to CASSYSGWEVARDEQYF. The rearrangement links TRBV6-2 or TRBV6-3 to TRBJ2-7; the D gene is possibly TRBD2 (6 bases). Trimming shortened V by 0 bases and J by 5 bases, and 20 bases separated the two germline ends. The germline CDR1 and CDR2 sequences are MNHEY and SVGEGT. The CDR3 loop spans 17 amino acids.

This chain links TRBV6-6 with TRBJ2-7, with 11 bases aligning to TRBD1. Trimming at V came to 5 bases and at J to 3 bases, leaving 0 bases not matched to a gene. Germline CDR1 reads MNHNY; CDR2 reads SVGAGI (reference sequence). This CDR3 contains 13 residues. CDR3 protein: CASSGTGGYEQYF. CDR3 coding DNA: TGTGCCAGCAGTGGGACAGGGGGCTACGAGCAGTACTTC.

The chain combines TRBV5-6 with TRBJ2-7; no definite D call. This CDR3 comprises 16 residues. V lost 1 base to trimming and J lost 4 bases, with 18 bases between them. Germline values: CDR1 SGHDT, CDR2 YYEEEE. DNA for the CDR3: TGTGCCAGCAGCTTGTCCAAAGGGAACCAGCCTTACGAGCAGTACTTC. It specifies CASSLSKGNQPYEQYF.

V and J are TRBV12-3 or TRBV12-4 and TRBJ2-7; 8 bases map to TRBD1. The trim removed 5 bases at V and 2 bases at J, leaving 8 bases unmatched. This CDR3 is 15 amino acids long. In nucleotides, the CDR3 is TGTGCCAGCAGTCTAGGACAGGGTGCCCCCTACGAGCAGTACTTC. Its protein product is CASSLGQGAPYEQYF.

This sequence joins TRBV20-1 and TRBJ2-1; TRBD2 agrees at 8 bases. Germline CDR1 is DFQATT and CDR2 is SNEGSKA (reference sequence). The V gene end was trimmed by 3 bases and the J gene end by 6 bases; junction bases not matched to a gene: 4. The CDR3 totals 13 residues. CDR3 sequence reads: CSASGGAVNEQFF. The DNA of the CDR3 is TGCAGTGCTAGCGGGGGGGCCGTCAATGAGCAGTTCTTC.

V usage is TRBV20-1 and J usage is TRBJ2-1; the D is unclear. V was trimmed by 3 bases and J by 0 bases, leaving 9 bases between them. Germline V lookup: CDR1 DFQATT, CDR2 SNEGSKA (reference sequence). CDR3 length: 14 residues. The CDR3 nucleotides are TGCAGTGCTAGTCATGCCGGCTCCTACAATGAGCAGTTCTTC. Protein: CSASHAGSYNEQFF.

This clonotype was seen a handful of times. The chain has TRBV2 and TRBJ1-2; tentatively, D is TRBD1 (6 bases). The CDR3 contains 14 residues. In germline, CDR1 is SNHLY, CDR2 FYNNEI. Trimming cost V 5 bases and J 1 base, with 11 bases left between them. CDR3 residues: CASSQNRDNYGYTF. The CDR3, as DNA: TGTGCCAGCAGTCAAAACAGGGATAACTATGGCTACACCTTC.

In this sample, this clonotype turned up a few times. The rearrangement links TRBV15 to TRBJ2-1; D might be TRBD1 (6 bases). The ends were cut back, 0 bases at V and 9 bases at J, with 12 bases in the middle. Germline-derived CDR1 and CDR2 are LNHNV and YYDKDF (reference sequence). The CDR3 is 14 amino acids. The DNA of the CDR3 is TGTGCCACCAGCAGAGAGGCAGGGGCGGGTGAGCAGTTCTTC. Protein product: CATSREAGAGEQFF.

This clonotype was seen only a few times. The V and J genes are TRBV29-1 and TRBJ1-2, with 10 bases that match TRBD1. The CDR3 length is 12 residues. J was trimmed by 7 bases and V by 6 bases; bases with no gene match: 5. CDR1 and CDR2 (germline): SQVTM, ANQGSEA. CDR3 amino acids: CSVAGTGVGYTF. The CDR3 DNA reads as TGCAGCGTGGCCGGGACAGGGGTTGGCTACACCTTC.

The chain combines TRBV7-2 with TRBJ1-3; possibly TRBD1 for D (5 bases). V was clipped by 5 bases and J by 3 bases, with 14 bases between them. The CDR3 is 15 residues long. Germline V gene data show CDR1 as SGHTA and CDR2 as FQGNSA. The DNA for the CDR3 is TGTGCCAGCAGCCGTATTCAGGGCTTTGGAAACACCATATATTTT. Protein: CASSRIQGFGNTIYF.

This chain uses TRBV5-4 with TRBJ2-4, with D maybe TRBD1 (6 bases). Trimming took 4 bases from V and 0 from J, leaving 11 bases between them. From germline, CDR1 is SGHNT and CDR2 YYREEE (reference sequence). The CDR3 loop spans 15 amino acids. This chain's CDR3 is CASSRDTLAKNIQYF. Here the CDR3 DNA reads TGTGCCAGCAGCCGGGACACCTTAGCCAAAAACATTCAGTACTTC. The full variable domain, rest sourced from reference TRBV5-4 and TRBJ2-4, is ETGVTQSPTHLIKTRGQQVTLRCSSQSGHNTVSWYQQALGQGPQFIFQYYREEENGRGNFPPRFSGLQFPNYSSELNVNALELDDSALYLCASSRDTLAKNIQYFGAGTRLSVL.

This clonotype has just a few counts. The rearrangement joins TRBV5-1 to TRBJ2-2; no clear D gene. Trimming shortened V by 4 bases and J by 8 bases, and 12 bases separated the two germline ends. This CDR3 contains 13 residues. In germline, CDR1 is SGHRS, CDR2 YFSETQ. This chain's CDR3 is CASSLTITGELFF. The CDR3 region has the DNA TGCGCCAGCAGCCTGACCATCACTGGGGAGCTGTTTTTT.

The CDR3 nucleotides are TGCAGTGCTAGGTCCGCCGGGACAGGGGGCTCGAACACTGAAGCTTTCTTT. This encodes CSARSAGTGGSNTEAFF. The chain couples TRBV20-1 to TRBJ1-1; 12 nucleotides agree with TRBD1. Per the germline V gene, CDR1 is DFQATT and CDR2 is SNEGSKA (reference sequence). The CDR3 spans 17 residues. With V trimmed by 3 bases and J by 1 base, 9 bases remained unmatched.

V is TRBV20-1 and J is TRBJ2-7; 12 bases map to TRBD2. The length of the CDR3 is 15 residues. The germline V gene has CDR1 DFQATT and CDR2 SNEGSKA (reference sequence). The J segment lost 3 bases and the V segment lost 5 bases, leaving 8 bases of the junction unmatched. CDR3 amino acids: CSAQAGTSGFYEQYF. CDR3 nucleotide sequence: TGCAGTGCTCAGGCCGGGACTAGCGGGTTCTACGAGCAGTACTTC.

The J gene is TRBJ2-7, the V gene TRBV10-3; tentative D call: TRBD1 (6 bases). CDR3 length: 15 amino acids. V was pared by 1 base and J by 0 bases, with 10 bases between. The germline V gene has CDR1 ENHRY and CDR2 SYGVKD. The CDR3 DNA follows: TGTGCCATCAGTGAGTACGACAGGAGCTCCTACGAGCAGTACTTC. Residues: CAISEYDRSSYEQYF.

This clonotype was picked up a small number of times. The chain combines TRBV3-1 with TRBJ2-7; tentatively, D is TRBD2 (5 bases). The CDR3 runs 15 residues. CDR1 is LGHDT, CDR2 YNNKEL, per germline (reference sequence). V gave up 6 bases and J gave up 6 bases, with 21 bases separating them. This CDR3 reads CASSPRILDSREQYF. The CDR3, as DNA: TGTGCCAGCAGTCCCCGGATACTAGACTCCCGCGAGCAGTACTTC.